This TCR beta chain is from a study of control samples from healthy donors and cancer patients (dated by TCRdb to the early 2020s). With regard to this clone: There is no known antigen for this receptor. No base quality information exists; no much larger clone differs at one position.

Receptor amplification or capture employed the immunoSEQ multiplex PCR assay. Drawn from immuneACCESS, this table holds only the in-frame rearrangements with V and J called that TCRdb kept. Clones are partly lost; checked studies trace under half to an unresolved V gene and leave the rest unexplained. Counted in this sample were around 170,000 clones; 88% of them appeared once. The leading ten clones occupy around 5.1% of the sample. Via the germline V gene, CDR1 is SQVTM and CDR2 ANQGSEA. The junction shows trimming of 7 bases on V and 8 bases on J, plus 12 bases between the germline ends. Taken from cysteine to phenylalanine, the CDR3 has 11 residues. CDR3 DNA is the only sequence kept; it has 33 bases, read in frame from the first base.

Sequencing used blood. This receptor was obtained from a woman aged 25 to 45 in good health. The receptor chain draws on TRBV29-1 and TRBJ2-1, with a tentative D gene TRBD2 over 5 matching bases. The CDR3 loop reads CSAPAGDEQFF. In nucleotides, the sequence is TGCAGCGCTCCCGCCGGGGATGAGCAGTTCTTC.